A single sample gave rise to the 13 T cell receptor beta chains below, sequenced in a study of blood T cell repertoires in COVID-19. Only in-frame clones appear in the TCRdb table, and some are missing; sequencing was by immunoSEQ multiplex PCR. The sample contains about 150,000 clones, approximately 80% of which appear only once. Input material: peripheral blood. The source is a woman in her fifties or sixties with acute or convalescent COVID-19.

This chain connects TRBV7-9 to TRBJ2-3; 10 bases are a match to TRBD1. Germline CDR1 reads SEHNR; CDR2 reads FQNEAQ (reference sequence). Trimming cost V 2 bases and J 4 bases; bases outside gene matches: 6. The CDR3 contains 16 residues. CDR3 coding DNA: TGTGCCAGCAGCTTAAAACCCGGGACAGGGGCAGATACGCAGTATTTT. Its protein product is CASSLKPGTGADTQYF.

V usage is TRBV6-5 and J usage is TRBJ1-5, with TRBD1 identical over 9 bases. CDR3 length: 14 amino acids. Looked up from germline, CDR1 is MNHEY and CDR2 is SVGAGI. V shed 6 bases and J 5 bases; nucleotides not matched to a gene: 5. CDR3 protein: CASRKDRGYQPQHF. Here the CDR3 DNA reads TGTGCCAGCAGGAAAGACAGGGGGTATCAGCCCCAGCATTTT.

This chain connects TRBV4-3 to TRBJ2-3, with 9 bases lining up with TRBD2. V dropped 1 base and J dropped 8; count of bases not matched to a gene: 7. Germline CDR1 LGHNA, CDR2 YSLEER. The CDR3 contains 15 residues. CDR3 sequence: CASSQVAGGLGTQYF. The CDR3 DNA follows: TGCGCCAGCAGCCAAGTCGCGGGGGGGCTGGGTACGCAGTATTTT.

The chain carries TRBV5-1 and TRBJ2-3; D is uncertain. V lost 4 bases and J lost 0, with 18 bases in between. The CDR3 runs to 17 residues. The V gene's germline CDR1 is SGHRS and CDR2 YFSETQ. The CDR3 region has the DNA TGCGCCAGCAGCCCCGATGCGGCCACCACTAGCACAGATACGCAGTATTTT. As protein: CASSPDAATTSTDTQYF.

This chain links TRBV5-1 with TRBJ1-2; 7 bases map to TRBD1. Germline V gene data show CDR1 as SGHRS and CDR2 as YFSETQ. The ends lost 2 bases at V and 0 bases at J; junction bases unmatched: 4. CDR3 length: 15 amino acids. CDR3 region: CASSLGQVSNYGYTF. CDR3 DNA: TGCGCCAGCAGCTTAGGACAGGTTTCTAACTATGGCTACACCTTC.

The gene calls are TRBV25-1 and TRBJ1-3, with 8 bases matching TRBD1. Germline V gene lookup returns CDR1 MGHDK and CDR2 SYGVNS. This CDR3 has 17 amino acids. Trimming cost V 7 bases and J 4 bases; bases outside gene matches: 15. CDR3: CASTQTGTGLAGNTIYF. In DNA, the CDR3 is TGTGCCAGCACCCAAACCGGGACAGGATTAGCGGGAAACACCATATATTTT.

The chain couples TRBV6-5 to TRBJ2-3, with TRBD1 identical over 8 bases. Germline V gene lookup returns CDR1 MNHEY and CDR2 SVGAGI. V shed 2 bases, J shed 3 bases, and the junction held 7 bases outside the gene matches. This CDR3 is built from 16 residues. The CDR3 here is CASSYADRVQTDTQYF. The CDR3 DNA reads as TGTGCCAGCAGTTACGCGGACAGGGTACAGACAGATACGCAGTATTTT.

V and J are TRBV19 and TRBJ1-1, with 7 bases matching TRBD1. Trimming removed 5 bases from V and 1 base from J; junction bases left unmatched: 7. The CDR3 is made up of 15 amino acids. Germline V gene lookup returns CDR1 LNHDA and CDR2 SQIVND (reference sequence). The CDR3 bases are TGTGCCAGTAGTGTCCCGCGGACAGGGAACACTGAAGCTTTCTTT. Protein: CASSVPRTGNTEAFF.

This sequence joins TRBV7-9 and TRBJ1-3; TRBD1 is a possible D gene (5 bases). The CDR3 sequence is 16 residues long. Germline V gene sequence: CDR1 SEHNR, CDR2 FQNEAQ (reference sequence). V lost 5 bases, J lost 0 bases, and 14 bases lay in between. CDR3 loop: CASSLRTGSSGNTIYF. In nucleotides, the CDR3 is TGTGCCAGCAGCCTCAGAACAGGATCCTCTGGAAACACCATATATTTT.

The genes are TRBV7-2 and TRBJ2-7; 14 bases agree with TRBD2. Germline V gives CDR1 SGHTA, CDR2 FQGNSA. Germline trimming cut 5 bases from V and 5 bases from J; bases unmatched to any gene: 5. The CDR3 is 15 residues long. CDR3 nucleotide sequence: TGTGCCAGCAGCCTATGGGGACTAGCGGGAGACGAGCAGTACTTC. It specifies CASSLWGLAGDEQYF.

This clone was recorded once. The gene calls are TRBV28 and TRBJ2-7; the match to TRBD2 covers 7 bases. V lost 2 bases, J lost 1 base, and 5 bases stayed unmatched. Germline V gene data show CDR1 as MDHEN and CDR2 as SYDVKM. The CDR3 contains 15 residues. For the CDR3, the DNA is TGTGCCAGCAGTTTAGCCGGGACTACATCCTACGAGCAGTACTTC. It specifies CASSLAGTTSYEQYF.

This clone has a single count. In nucleotides, the CDR3 is TGTGCCAGCAGCCTCTGGGGAGCTAGGGAGCAGTACTTC. Protein: CASSLWGAREQYF. The chain has TRBV7-8 and TRBJ2-7; D might be TRBD2 (5 bases). Germline CDR1 is SGHVS and CDR2 is FQNEAQ. Trimming left V 5 bases short and J 7 bases short, with 15 bases between. This CDR3 is 13 amino acids long. Filled out from reference TRBV7-8 and TRBJ2-7, the complete variable domain reads GAGVSQSPRYKVAKRGQDVALRCDPISGHVSLFWYQQALGQGPEFLTYFQNEAQLDKSGLPSDRFFAERPEGSVSTLKIQRTQQEDSAVYLCASSLWGAREQYFGPGTRLTVT.

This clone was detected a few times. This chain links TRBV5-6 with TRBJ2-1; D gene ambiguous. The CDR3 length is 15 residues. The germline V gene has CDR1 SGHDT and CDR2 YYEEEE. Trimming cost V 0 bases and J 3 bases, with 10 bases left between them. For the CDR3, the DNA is TGTGCCAGCAGCTTGGGTGGCGGAAGCTACAATGAGCAGTTCTTC. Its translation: CASSLGGGSYNEQFF.